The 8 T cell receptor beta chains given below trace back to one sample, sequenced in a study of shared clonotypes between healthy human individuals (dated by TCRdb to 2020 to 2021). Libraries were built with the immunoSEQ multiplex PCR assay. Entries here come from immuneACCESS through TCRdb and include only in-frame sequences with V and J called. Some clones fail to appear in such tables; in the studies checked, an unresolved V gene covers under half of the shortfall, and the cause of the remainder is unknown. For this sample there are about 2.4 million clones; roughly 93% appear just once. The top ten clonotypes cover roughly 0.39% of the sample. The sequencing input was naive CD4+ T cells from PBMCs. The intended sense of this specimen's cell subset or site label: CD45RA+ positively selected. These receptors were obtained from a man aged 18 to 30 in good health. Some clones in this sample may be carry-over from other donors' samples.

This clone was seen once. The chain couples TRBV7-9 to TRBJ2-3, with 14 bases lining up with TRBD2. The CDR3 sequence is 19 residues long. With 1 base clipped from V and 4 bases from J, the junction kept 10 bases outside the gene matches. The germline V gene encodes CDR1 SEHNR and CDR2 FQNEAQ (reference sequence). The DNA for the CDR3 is TGTGCCAGCAGCTTAGGGCGACTAGCGGGAGGGCCGTCATCAGATACGCAGTATTTT. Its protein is CASSLGRLAGGPSSDTQYF.

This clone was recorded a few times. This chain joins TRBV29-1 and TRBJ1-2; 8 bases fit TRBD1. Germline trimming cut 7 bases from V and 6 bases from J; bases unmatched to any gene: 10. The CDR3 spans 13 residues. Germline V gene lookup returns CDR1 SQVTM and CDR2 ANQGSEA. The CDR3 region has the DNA TGCAGCGGAAAATGGGACAGGCTAGATGGCTACACCTTC. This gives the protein CSGKWDRLDGYTF. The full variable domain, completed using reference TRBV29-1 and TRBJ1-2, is SAVISQKPSRDICQRGTSLTIQCQVDSQVTMMFWYRQQPGQSLTLIATANQGSEATYESGFVIDKFPISRPNLTFSTLTVSNMSPEDSSIYLCSGKWDRLDGYTFGSGTRLTVV.

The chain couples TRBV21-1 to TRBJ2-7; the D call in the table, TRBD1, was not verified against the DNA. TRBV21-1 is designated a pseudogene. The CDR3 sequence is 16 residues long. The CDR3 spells CASSANFPGQPYEQYF. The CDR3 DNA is TGTGCCAGCAGCGCGAACTTCCCGGGACAGCCTTACGAGCAGTACTTC.

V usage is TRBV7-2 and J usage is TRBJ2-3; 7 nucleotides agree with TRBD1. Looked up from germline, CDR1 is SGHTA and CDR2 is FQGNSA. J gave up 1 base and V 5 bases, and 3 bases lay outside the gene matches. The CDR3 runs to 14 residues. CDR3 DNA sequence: TGTGCCAGCAGCCACGACAGGGGCACAGATACGCAGTATTTT. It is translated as CASSHDRGTDTQYF.

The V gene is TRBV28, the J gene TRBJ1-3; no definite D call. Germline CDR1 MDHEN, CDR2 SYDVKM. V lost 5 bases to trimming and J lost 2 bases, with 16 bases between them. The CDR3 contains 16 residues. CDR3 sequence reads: CASSPTRRAPGNTIYF. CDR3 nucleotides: TGTGCCAGCAGTCCTACGAGGCGGGCACCTGGAAACACCATATATTTT.

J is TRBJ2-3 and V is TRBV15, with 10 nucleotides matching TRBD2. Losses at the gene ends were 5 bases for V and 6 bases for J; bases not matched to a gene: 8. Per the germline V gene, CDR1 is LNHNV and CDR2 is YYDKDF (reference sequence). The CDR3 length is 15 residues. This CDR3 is CATSGRTSGGDTQYF. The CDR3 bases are TGTGCCACCAGCGGTAGGACTAGCGGAGGGGATACGCAGTATTTT. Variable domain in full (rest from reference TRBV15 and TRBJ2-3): DAMVIQNPRYQVTQFGKPVTLSCSQTLNHNVMYWYQQKSSQAPKLLFHYYDKDFNNEADTPDNFQSRRPNTSFCFLDIRSPGLGDTAMYLCATSGRTSGGDTQYFGPGTRLTVL.

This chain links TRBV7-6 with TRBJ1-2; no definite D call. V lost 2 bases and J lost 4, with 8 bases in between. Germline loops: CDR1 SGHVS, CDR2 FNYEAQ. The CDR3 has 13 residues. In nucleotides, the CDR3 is TGTGCCAGCAGCTTAACGGCGGGCTATGGCTACACCTTC. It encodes CASSLTAGYGYTF.

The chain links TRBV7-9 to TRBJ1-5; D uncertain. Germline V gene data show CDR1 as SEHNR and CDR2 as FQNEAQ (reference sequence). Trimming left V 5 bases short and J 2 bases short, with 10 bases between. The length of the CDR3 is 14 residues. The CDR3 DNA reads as TGTGCCAGCAGCCCAAACACGGGCAATCAGCCCCAGCATTTT. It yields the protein CASSPNTGNQPQHF.